This TCR beta chain comes out of a study of breast tumors, draining lymph nodes, adjacent tissues. The table lists this clonotype with many counts. TCRdb called the multiplex PCR reads again in MiXCR, with one record for every CDR3 protein. Seen here are around 17,000 distinct CDR3 sequences, just under 45% observed once, and the top ten hold approximately 12%. Trimming pared 5 bases from V and 0 bases from J, leaving 8 bases between. Germline V gives CDR1 MDHEN, CDR2 SYDVKM. The length of the CDR3 is 14 residues. The sample consisted of tumor-adjacent breast tissue. The clonotype comes from a female donor with breast cancer. Some clones in this sample may be carry-over from other donors' samples. The chain combines TRBV28 with TRBJ1-3, with no clear D. The CDR3 DNA sequence: TGTGCCAGCAGTACAGCATTCTCTGGAAACACCATATATTTT. Amino acid sequence: CASSTAFSGNTIYF.